This T cell receptor (beta chain) came from a study of cytomegalovirus exposure and HLA in healthy donors. V lost 3 bases and J lost 3; bases outside the gene matches: 6. The CDR3 has 16 amino acids. Germline V lookup: CDR1 SGHRS, CDR2 YFSETQ. The PCR ran on 60 Vbeta and 13 Jbeta primers. Sequencing was performed with immunoSEQ multiplex PCR; in TCRdb, only in-frame clones are kept and a portion is missing. The sample lists under 150,000 clones, about 78% occurring once. The source of this sequence is a man aged 18 to 35 in good health and CMV-seronegative. Sequenced input: PBMCs. The chain employs TRBV5-1 and TRBJ2-3, with TRBD2 matching over 11 bases. The CDR3 reads CASSSRLAGSTDTQYF. The CDR3 DNA reads TGCGCCAGCAGCTCCCGACTAGCGGGGTCGACAGATACGCAGTATTTT.